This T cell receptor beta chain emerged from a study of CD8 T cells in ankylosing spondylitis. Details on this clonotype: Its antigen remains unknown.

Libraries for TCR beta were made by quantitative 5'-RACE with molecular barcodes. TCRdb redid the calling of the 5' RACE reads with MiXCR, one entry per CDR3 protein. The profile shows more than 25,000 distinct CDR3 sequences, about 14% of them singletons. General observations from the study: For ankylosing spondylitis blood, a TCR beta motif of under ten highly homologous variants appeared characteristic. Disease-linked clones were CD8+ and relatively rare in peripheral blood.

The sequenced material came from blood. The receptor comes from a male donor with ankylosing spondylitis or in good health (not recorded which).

CDR3 protein: CSGVRSNTEAFF. DNA of the CDR3: TGCAGCGGTGTCAGGTCCAACACTGAAGCTTTCTTT. V usage is TRBV29-1 and J usage is TRBJ1-1; D remains unclear. Germline CDR1 and CDR2: SQVTM and ANQGSEA. The CDR3 runs 12 residues. V lost 7 bases and J lost 2, with 11 bases in between.